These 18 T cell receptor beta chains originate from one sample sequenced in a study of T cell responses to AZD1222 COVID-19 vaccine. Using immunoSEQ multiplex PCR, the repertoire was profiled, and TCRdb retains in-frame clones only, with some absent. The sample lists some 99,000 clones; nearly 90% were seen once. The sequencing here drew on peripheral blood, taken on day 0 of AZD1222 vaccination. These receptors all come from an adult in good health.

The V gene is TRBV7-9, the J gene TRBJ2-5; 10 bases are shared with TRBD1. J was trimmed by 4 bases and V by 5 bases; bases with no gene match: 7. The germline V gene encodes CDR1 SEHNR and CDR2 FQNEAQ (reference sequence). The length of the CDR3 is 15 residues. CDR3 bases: TGTGCCAGCAGCCCCGGGACAGGGGTGAGAGAGACCCAGTACTTC. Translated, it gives CASSPGTGVRETQYF. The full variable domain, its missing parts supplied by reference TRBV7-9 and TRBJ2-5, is DTGVSQNPRHKITKRGQNVTFRCDPISEHNRLYWYRQTLGQGPEFLTYFQNEAQLEKSRLLSDRFSAERPKGSFSTLEIQRTEQGDSAMYLCASSPGTGVRETQYFGPGTRLLVL.

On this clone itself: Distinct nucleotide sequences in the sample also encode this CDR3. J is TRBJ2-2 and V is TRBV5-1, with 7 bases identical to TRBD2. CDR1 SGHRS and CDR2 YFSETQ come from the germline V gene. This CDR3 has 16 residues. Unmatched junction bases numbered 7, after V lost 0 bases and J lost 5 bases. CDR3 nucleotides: TGCGCCAGCAGCTTGGTAGGCGGGGGTCGGACCGGGGAGCTGTTTTTT. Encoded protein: CASSLVGGGRTGELFF.

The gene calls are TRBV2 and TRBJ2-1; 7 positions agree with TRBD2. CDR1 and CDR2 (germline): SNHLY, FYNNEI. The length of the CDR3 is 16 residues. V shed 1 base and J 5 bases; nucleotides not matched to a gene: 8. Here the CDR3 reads CASSEVWLADDNEQFF. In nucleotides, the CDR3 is TGTGCCAGCAGTGAAGTATGGCTAGCGGATGACAATGAGCAGTTCTTC.

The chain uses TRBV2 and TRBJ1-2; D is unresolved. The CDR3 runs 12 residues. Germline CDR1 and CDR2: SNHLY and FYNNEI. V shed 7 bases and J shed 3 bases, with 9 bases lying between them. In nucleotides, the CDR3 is TGTGCCAGCACTCCCCGGGACTATGGCTACACCTTC. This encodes CASTPRDYGYTF. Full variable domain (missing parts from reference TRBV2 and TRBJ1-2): EPEVTQTPSHQVTQMGQEVILRCVPISNHLYFYWYRQILGQKVEFLVSFYNNEISEKSEIFDDQFSVERPDGSNFTLKIRSTKLEDSAMYFCASTPRDYGYTFGSGTRLTVV.

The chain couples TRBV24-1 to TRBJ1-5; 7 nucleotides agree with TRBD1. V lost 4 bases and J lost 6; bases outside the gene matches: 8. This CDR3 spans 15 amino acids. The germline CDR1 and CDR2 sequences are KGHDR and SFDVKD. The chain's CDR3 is CATSEPGQLGQPQHF. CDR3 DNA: TGTGCCACCAGTGAACCGGGACAGTTGGGTCAGCCCCAGCATTTT.

This CDR3 reads CASSIARDSRTDTQYF. CDR3 in DNA: TGTGCCAGTAGTATAGCCAGGGACAGTCGCACAGATACGCAGTATTTT. This chain uses TRBV19 with TRBJ2-3; 7 bases agree with TRBD1. J was trimmed by 1 base and V by 1 base; bases with no gene match: 5. The germline V gene encodes CDR1 LNHDA and CDR2 SQIVND (reference sequence). The CDR3 is 16 residues long.

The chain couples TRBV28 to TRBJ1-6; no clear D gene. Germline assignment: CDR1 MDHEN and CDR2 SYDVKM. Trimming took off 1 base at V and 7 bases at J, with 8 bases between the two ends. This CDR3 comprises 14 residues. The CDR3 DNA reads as TGTGCCAGCAGTTTATACAGCATGAATTCACCCCTCCACTTT. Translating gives CASSLYSMNSPLHF.

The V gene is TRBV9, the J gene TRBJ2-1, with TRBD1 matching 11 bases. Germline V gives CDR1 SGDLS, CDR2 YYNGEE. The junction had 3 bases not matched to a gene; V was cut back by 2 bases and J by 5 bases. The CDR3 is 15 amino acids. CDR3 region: CASSVGQGANNEQFF. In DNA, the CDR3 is TGTGCCAGCAGCGTCGGACAGGGGGCAAACAATGAGCAGTTCTTC.

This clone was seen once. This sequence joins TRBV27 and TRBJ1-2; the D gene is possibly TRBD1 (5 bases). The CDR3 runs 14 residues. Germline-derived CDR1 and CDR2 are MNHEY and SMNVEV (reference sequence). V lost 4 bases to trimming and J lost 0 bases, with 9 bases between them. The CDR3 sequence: CASSSGPANYGYTF. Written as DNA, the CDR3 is TGTGCCAGCAGTTCAGGGCCAGCTAACTATGGCTACACCTTC.

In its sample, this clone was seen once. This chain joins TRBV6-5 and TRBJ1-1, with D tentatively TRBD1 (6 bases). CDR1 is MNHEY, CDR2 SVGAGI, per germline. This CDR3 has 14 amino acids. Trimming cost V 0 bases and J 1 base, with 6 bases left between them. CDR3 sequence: CASSYSTGNTEAFF. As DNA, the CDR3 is TGTGCCAGCAGTTACTCGACAGGGAACACTGAAGCTTTCTTT.

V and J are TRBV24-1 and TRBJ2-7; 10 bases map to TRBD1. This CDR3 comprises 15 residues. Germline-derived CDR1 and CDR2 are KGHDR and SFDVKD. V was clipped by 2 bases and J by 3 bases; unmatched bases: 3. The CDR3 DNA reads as TGTGCCACCAGTGATTGGACAGGGGGTCGCTACGAGCAGTACTTC. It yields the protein CATSDWTGGRYEQYF.

The CDR3 region has the DNA TGTGCCAGCAGCTTAGTCGCGGCGGCTGCACAGAATGAGCAGTTCTTC. Translating gives CASSLVAAAAQNEQFF. This chain connects TRBV7-2 to TRBJ2-1; D call uncertain. From germline, CDR1 is SGHTA and CDR2 FQGNSA. The CDR3 spans 16 residues. V shed 1 base and J shed 7 bases, with 17 bases lying between them.

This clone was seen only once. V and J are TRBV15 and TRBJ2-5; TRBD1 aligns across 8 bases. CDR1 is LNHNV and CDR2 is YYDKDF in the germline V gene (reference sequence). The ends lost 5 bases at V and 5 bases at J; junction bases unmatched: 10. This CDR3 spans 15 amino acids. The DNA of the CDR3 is TGTGCCACCAGCGCCCCCCCAGGGGGCAGCGAGACCCAGTACTTC. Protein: CATSAPPGGSETQYF.

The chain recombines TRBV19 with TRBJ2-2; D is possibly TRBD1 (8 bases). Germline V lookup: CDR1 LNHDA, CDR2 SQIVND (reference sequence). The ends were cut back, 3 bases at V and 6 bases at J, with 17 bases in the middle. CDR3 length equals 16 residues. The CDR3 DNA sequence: TGTGCCAGTAGTATGGGGAGGGACAGGTCGGCCGGGGAGCTGTTTTTT. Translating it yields CASSMGRDRSAGELFF. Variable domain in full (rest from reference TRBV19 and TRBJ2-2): DGGITQSPKYLFRKEGQNVTLSCEQNLNHDAMYWYRQDPGQGLRLIYYSQIVNDFQKGDIAEGYSVSREKKESFPLTVTSAQKNPTAFYLCASSMGRDRSAGELFFGEGSRLTVL.

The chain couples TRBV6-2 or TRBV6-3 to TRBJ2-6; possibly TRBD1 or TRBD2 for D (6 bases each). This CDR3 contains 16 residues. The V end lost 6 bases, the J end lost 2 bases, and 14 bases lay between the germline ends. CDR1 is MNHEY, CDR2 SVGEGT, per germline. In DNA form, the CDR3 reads TGTGCCAGCAGCTGGATAGGGGGGCCTGGGGCCAACGTCCTGACTTTC. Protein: CASSWIGGPGANVLTF.

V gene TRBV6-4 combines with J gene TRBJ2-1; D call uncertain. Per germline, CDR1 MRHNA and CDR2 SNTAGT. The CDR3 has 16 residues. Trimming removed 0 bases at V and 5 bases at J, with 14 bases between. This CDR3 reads CASSDSSGRSNNEQFF. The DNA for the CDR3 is TGTGCCAGCAGTGACTCCTCCGGACGGAGCAACAATGAGCAGTTCTTC.

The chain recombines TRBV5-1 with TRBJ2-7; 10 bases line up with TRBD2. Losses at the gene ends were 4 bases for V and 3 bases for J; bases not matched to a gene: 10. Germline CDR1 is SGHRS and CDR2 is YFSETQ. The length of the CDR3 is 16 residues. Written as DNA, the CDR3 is TGCGCCAGCAGCCTGCTCGGATCTAGCGGGGGCTACGAGCAGTACTTC. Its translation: CASSLLGSSGGYEQYF.

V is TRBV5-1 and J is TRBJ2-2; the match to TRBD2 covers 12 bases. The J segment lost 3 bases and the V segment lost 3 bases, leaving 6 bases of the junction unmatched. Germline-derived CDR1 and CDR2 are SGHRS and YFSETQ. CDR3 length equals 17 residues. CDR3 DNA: TGCGCCAGCAGCTCCACTAGCGGGGGGTTGTACACCGGGGAGCTGTTTTTT. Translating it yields CASSSTSGGLYTGELFF.